Detailed here is one TCR beta chain. The antigen remains undetermined. CDR1 SGHKS and CDR2 YYEKEE come from the germline V gene (reference sequence). Trimming removed 2 bases at V and 5 bases at J, with 13 bases between. The CDR3 totals 14 residues. This record comes from a study of shared clonotypes between healthy human individuals. Replicate PCRs for sorted subsets used about 200 ng DNA; this equaled around 28,000 T cell genomes. As handled by the study authors: Without quality scores, immunoSEQ junctional reads could not be filtered like full-length reads. Repertoires were generated with immunoSEQ multiplex PCR, while TCRdb's copy carries only in-frame clones and drops some. V and J calls and clone size are those listed in that table; D and trimming were worked out from the DNA. Of more than 2,000,000 clones listed, approximately 93% were seen once; the top ten hold 0.3% to 0.4%. Overall study results and limits: Clonotypes that were shared across a handful of donors made up about 5.1% of naive CD4 clonotypes.

The source material was naive CD4+ T cells from PBMCs. Subset defined: CD45RA+ positively selected. This sequence was found in a young man in good health. Some clones in this sample may be carry-over from other donors' samples. The chain carries TRBV5-5 and TRBJ2-5; possibly TRBD1 for D (6 bases). The CDR3 nucleotides read TGTGCCAGCAGCTTCAGGGGAGTTGGGGAGACCCAGTACTTC. This sequence encodes CASSFRGVGETQYF.